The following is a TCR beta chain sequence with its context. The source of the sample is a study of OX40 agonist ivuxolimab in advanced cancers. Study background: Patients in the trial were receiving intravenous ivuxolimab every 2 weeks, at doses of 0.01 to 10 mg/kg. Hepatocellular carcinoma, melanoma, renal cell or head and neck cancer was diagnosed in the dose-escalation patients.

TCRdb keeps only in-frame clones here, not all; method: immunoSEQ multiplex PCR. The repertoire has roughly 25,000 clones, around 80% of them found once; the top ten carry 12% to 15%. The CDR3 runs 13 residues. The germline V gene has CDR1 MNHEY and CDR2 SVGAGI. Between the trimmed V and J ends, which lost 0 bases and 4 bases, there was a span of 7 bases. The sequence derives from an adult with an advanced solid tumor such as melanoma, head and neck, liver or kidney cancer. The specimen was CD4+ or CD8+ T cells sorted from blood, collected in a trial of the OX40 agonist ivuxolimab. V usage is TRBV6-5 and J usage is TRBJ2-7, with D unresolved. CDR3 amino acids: CASSYSISYEQYF. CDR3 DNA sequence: TGTGCCAGCAGTTACTCGATTTCGTACGAGCAGTACTTC.